This note documents a single TCR beta chain sequence. The antigen it binds to is not known. No base quality values were provided; no much bigger clone lies one nucleotide off. TCRbeta CDR3 regions were amplified from genomic DNA by means of the immunoSEQ Assay, a bias-controlled multiplex PCR. In the authors' own workflow: The number of nucleated cells in each sample was estimated by amplification of reference gene primers within the assay. Sequence reads were collapsed and filtered to measure the absolute abundance of every unique TCRbeta CDR3 rearrangement. For each sample, productive Simpson clonality was calculated as the square root of Simpson's diversity index over productive rearrangements. The clones in this table, taken by TCRdb from immuneACCESS, are in-frame only. Not every clone is retained; where verified, under half of the shortfall comes from an unresolved V gene, and the cause of the rest is unknown. That table is the source of V, J and clone size, and D and trimming were worked out from the DNA. For this sample the table gives around 250,000 clones, of which around 93% were detected only once. About 3% of the sample is held by the ten biggest clonotypes.

CDR1 and CDR2 are read off the germline V gene as SGHRS and YFSETQ. The CDR3, from cysteine to phenylalanine, totals 14 residues. Of all the DNA, just the CDR3 is kept, 42 bases in frame from base 1. V and J lose 0 bases and 6 bases, and a span of 10 bases separates them. These data are taken from a study of blood T cell repertoires in COVID-19 (dated by TCRdb to 2020 to 2021). Background for the entire study: Samples from collaborators originated in the United States, Italy and Spain and spanned both the acute and convalescent phases of COVID-19. Subjects who had been exposed to COVID-19, were actively infected with it, or had recovered from it provided the deeply sampled blood TCRbeta repertoires that made up the dataset. A de-identified subject ID, COVID-19 status, age in years and sex were almost always included in the sample metadata. HLA class I and class II types, where available, came from metadata supplied by the sample provider rather than from assay-based typing. The material from the prospective study consisted of cDNA or gDNA derived from T cells, B-cell-depleted T cells, or PBMCs. The repertoires were released in a freely available public database meant as a resource for research on the immune response to SARS-CoV-2. Samples came from the ongoing ImmuneRACE study (first 160 participants) plus 1,254 subjects from 6 global collaborators. General findings and caveats noted by the study authors: How much clinical and demographic metadata was included differed by source and by participant, and the metadata was provided uncurated.

Enrolling through a virtual design, the prospective study's participants ranged in age from roughly 18 to 89 years and lived across 24 United States geographic areas. In the prospective study, cohorts were assigned on the basis of participant-reported clinical history obtained from a screening survey and a study questionnaire. Exposed participants were defined as having been in contact with someone with a PCR-confirmed or clinician-diagnosed COVID-19 case within 2 weeks of study entry. In the prospective study, mobile phlebotomists collected whole blood, serum and a nasopharyngeal or oropharyngeal swab from each participant. Participants in the prospective study had the option to provide additional blood draws and questionnaires over a roughly two-month period. Before DNA extraction, prospective study blood samples were shipped either frozen or at room temperature.

The sample taken for sequencing was PBMCs or T cells enriched from blood (not recorded which). Recombination connected TRBV5-1 to TRBJ1-5; a tentative D call is TRBD1 (5 bases match). The TCR was taken from a man in his forties who had been exposed to COVID-19. The CDR3 sequence is CASSLEAGFQPQHF. The DNA sequence is given as TGCGCCAGCAGCTTGGAGGCAGGGTTTCAGCCCCAGCATTTT.